This entry features one T cell receptor (beta chain) sequence. The antigen is undetermined. V lost 7 bases and J 6 bases, leaving 15 bases between the germline ends. Germline CDR1 reads MNHEY; CDR2 reads SMNVEV (reference sequence). This CDR3 spans 14 amino acids. The sample comes from a study of T cell responses to AZD1222 COVID-19 vaccine. Findings of the study overall: Researchers report vaccine-associated CD4 TCRs spanning spike, with dominance at 160-218 and 743-854. All repertoire sampling was performed exclusively after the peak T cell response. Just a handful of AZD1222 recipients were seropositive at baseline.

TCRdb's copy holds only in-frame clones and misses some; the assay was immunoSEQ multiplex PCR. The table includes about 140,000 clones, roughly 85% detected once. The sequence was obtained from an adult who received the MenACWY meningococcal vaccine as a control. The input for sequencing was peripheral blood, taken 28 days after the second dose of the MenACWY control vaccine. The V and J genes are TRBV27 and TRBJ2-2, with D perhaps TRBD1 or TRBD2 (5 bases each). The CDR3 DNA reads as TGTGCCAGCACTAGGGACCTGAGGGCCGGGGAGCTGTTTTTT. This encodes CASTRDLRAGELFF.